This T cell receptor beta chain came from a study of regulatory T cells in long-lasting Graves disease. Study background: Graves' cases, newly diagnosed, had used antithyroid drugs under 3 months.

According to the study, TCR beta libraries were built with iRepertoire HTBI primers and CDR3-region Arm-PCR. A single record per CDR3 protein comes from TCRdb applying MiXCR to the multiplex PCR reads. The repertoire holds a few hundred thousand distinct CDR3 sequences, with 20% as singletons. Specified time point: newly diagnosed GD, antithyroid drugs for less than 3 months. Preparation of the TCR library used RNA extracted from PBMCs. The sample holds many counts of this clonotype. Its specificity is not known. Points from the study as a whole: Thyroid tissue went unstudied; only peripheral blood was examined. The study found TRBV28, TRBJ1-2 and TRBJ2-5 favored in persistent disease. A reduction in accuracy may have resulted from the small sample size.

Germline V gene data show CDR1 as MNHNS and CDR2 as SASEGT. V was cut by 10 bases and J by 0 bases, with 21 bases left in between. The CDR3 has 16 residues. V is TRBV6-1 and J is TRBJ1-1; D unresolved. The specimen comprised peripheral blood mononuclear cells (PBMCs), sampled at new diagnosis, from a patient treated with antithyroid drugs. The receptor's source is a female donor with Graves disease. CDR3 in amino acids: CATRGREINMNTEAFF. CDR3 coding DNA: TGTGCCACACGAGGAAGGGAGATAAACATGAACACTGAAGCTTTCTTT.